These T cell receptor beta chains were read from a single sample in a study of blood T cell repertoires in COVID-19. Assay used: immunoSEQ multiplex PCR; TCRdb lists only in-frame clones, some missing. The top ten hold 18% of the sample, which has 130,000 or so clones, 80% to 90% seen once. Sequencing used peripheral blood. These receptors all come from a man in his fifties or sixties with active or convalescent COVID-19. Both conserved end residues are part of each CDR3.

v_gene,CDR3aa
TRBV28,CASTTQQGSYEQYF
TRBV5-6,CASTRDRNYGYTF
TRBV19,CASSTPGGQGAGELFF
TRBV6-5,CASRAGTSATATQYF
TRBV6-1,CASSELQGTSPLHF
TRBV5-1,CASSPGTGNRANYGYTF
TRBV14,CASSKRRGGNDSPLHF
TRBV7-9,CASSLGGTGRNIQYF
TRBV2,CASGGGAYEQYF
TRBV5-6,CASSFYEAAGDTEAFF
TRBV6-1,CASSEGGGVPYEQYF
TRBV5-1,CASSLEPGQGLEQFF
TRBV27,CASSLNVRGYTF
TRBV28,CASSTAGGQYF
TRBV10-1,CATGLWAGTKWGGYTF
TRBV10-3,CARKKEDRGYEQYF
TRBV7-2,CASSSDFAAGELFF
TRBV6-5,CASSYRTGGREKLFF
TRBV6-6,CASRDPGGGETQYF
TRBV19,CASSIGQSSSPLHF
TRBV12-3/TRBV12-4,CASSLRDSWGYTF
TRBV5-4,CASSLSSGRRDEQFF
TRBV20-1,CSASPGTGGTNGYTF
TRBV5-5,CASSLGGPYGYTF
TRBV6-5,CASRIETGSGYEQYF
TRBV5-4,CASSPDRTLGNTIYF
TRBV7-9,CASSLGGTANEKLFF
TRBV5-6,CASSPIAGTRSYNEQFF
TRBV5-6,CASSSTDYEQYF
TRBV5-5,CASSHSGQGARETQYF
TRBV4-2,CASSQDLAGVSYEQYF
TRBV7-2,CASSRGTGELFF
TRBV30,CAWSTPSGTQYF
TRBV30,CAWSVPGTGSYEQYF
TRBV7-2,CASRKKTDTGELFF
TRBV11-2,CASSLVASGPRGGSYEQYF
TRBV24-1,CATSDHSGEGYEQYF
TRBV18,CASFVQDTQYF
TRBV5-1,CASSFGGIYNEQFF
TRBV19,CASSITGTKPYEQYF
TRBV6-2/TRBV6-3,CASSETGSSGYTF
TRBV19,CASSVGLAGWYEQFF
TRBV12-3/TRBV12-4,CASSMDRNTIYF
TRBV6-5,CASSPVSTGELFF
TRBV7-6,CASSLGASGRADTQYF
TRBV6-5,CASSYSRSSFGELFF
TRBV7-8,CASSRIIDSNSPLHF
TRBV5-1,CASSLVPINEKLFF
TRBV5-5,CASSLGTLTDTQYF
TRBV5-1,CASSLGPDTGNTIYF
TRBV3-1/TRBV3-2,CASSPPAGGGTEAFF
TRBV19,CASSSEAGTGQFF
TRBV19,CASSIDLWGRPANTGELFF
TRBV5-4,CASSSPSGGARNEQFF